The clone carrying this TCR beta chain was seen only a few times. Deletions cut 4 bases from V and 5 bases from J, with 8 bases between. The CDR3 totals 12 residues. Germline V gives CDR1 SNHLY, CDR2 FYNNEI. These data belong to a study of blood T cell repertoires in COVID-19. Study information: Acute and convalescent COVID-19 specimens originated in the United States, Italy and Spain. PBMCs, B-cell-depleted T cells, or T cells were the source of the cDNA or gDNA that made up the material.

Per the original data handling: Quantification of nucleated cells was approximated via reference gene primer amplification. Method: immunoSEQ multiplex PCR; TCRdb's copy keeps in-frame clones and lacks some. Clone size and the V and J calls come from that table; the DNA yielded D and trimming. The sample lists 130,000 or so clones; roughly four fifths were seen once. The clonotype comes from a woman aged 60 to 75 with acute or convalescent COVID-19. Sequencing was done on a sample of peripheral blood. The rearrangement uses TRBV2 and TRBJ1-1; D unresolved. The CDR3 loop is CASSVQSTEAFF. DNA for the CDR3: TGTGCCAGCAGTGTACAGTCGACTGAAGCTTTCTTT. The full variable domain, in which reference TRBV2 and TRBJ1-1 provide the parts outside the CDR3, is EPEVTQTPSHQVTQMGQEVILRCVPISNHLYFYWYRQILGQKVEFLVSFYNNEISEKSEIFDDQFSVERPDGSNFTLKIRSTKLEDSAMYFCASSVQSTEAFFGQGTRLTVV.